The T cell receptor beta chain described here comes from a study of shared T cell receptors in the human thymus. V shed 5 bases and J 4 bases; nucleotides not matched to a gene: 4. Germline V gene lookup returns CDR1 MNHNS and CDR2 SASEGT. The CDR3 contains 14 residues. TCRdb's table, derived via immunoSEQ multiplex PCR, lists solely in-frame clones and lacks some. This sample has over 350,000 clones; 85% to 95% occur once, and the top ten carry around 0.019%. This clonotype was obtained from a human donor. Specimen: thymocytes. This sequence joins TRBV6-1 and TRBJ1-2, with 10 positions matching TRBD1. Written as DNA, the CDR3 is TGTGCCAGCAGTCGGGACAGGGGAGCCTATGGCTACACCTTC. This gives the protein CASSRDRGAYGYTF.